These T cell receptor beta chains were read from a single sample in a study of technical replicates of blood from a handful of donors. TCRdb's copy holds only in-frame clones and misses some; the assay was immunoSEQ multiplex PCR. The table lists 55,000 to 85,000 clones, roughly 97% of them singletons. The sequencing sample was made of T cells isolated from PBMCs. The receptors stem from a human donor in good health. CDR3s leave out the opening cysteine and the closing phenylalanine or tryptophan. Clone size is given for some rows only: seen once, a few or many times, or a class if the clone is expanded.

CDR3: AWSVGLERHEQY
size: -
J: TRBJ2-7
V: TRBV30

CDR3: ASSSLGQGHGYT
size: -
J: TRBJ1-2
V: TRBV7-2

CDR3: ASSGGQGVNQPQH
size: -
J: TRBJ1-5
V: TRBV2

CDR3: ASSWYTSGPYNEQF
size: -
J: TRBJ2-1
V: TRBV5-6

CDR3: ASSLLDQETQY
size: -
J: TRBJ2-5
V: TRBV6-5

CDR3: ASSLTGGYEQY
size: -
J: TRBJ2-7
V: TRBV7-3

CDR3: ASSPGQGGGYT
size: -
J: TRBJ1-2
V: TRBV27

CDR3: ATSTGIIYEQY
size: -
J: TRBJ2-7
V: TRBV19

CDR3: ASSVDRSLYEQY
size: -
J: TRBJ2-7
V: TRBV5-4

CDR3: ASSVDSSNYEQY
size: -
J: TRBJ2-7
V: TRBV9

CDR3: ASSPSGYEQY
size: -
J: TRBJ2-7
V: TRBV7-9

CDR3: ASSASGGPGTEAF
size: -
J: TRBJ1-1
V: TRBV9

CDR3: ASSQGHGTGTYEQY
size: -
J: TRBJ2-7
V: TRBV4-2

CDR3: ASSTRTPNQPQH
size: -
J: TRBJ1-5
V: TRBV21-1

CDR3: ASSVGRAETQY
size: -
J: TRBJ2-5
V: TRBV9

CDR3: ASSLSGGLAGGSSYNEQF
size: -
J: TRBJ2-1
V: TRBV7-3

CDR3: ASSLDSSGTYFYNEQF
size: -
J: TRBJ2-1
V: TRBV13

CDR3: ASGGFSGELF
size: -
J: TRBJ2-2
V: TRBV6-5

CDR3: ASSLDSSGANVLT
size: -
J: TRBJ2-6
V: TRBV5-5

CDR3: ASSQTPGQGATKNIQY
size: -
J: TRBJ2-4
V: TRBV4-1

CDR3: ASSFGREVLF
size: once
J: TRBJ1-4
V: TRBV11-2

CDR3: ASGLIGRGLSGTEAF
size: -
J: TRBJ1-1
V: TRBV12-5

CDR3: ASPGGSSYEQY
size: -
J: TRBJ2-7
V: TRBV25-1

CDR3: ASRMAGEGYEQY
size: -
J: TRBJ2-7
V: TRBV6-6

CDR3: SVEDLAYGYT
size: -
J: TRBJ1-2
V: TRBV29-1

CDR3: ASLREGADTQY
size: -
J: TRBJ2-3
V: TRBV12-5

CDR3: ASAAGPNSYEQY
size: -
J: TRBJ2-7
V: TRBV10-2

CDR3: ASSIGRTDTQY
size: -
J: TRBJ2-3
V: TRBV2